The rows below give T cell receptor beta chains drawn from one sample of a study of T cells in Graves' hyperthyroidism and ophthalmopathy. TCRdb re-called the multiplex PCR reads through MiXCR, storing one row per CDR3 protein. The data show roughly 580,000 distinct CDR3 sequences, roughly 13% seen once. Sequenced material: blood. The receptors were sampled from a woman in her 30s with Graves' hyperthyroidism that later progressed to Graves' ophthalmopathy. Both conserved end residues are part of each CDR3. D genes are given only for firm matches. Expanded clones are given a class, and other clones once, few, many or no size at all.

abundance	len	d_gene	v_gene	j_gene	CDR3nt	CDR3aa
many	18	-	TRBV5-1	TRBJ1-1	TGCGCCAGCAGCTTGGCAGGCGGTAAGGATCTCGAAAGAGGTGAAGCTTTCTTT	CASSLAGGKDLERGEAFF
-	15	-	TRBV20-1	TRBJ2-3	TGCAGTGCTAGAGATAGTCGGGATAGCACAGATACGCAGTATTTT	CSARDSRDSTDTQYF
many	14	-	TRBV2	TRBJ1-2	TGTGCCACCTTTTACCTGGACGGGAACTATGGCTACACCTTC	CATFYLDGNYGYTF
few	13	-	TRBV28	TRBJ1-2	TGTGCCAGCAGCCCCGGCAGCAGCTATGGCTACACCTTC	CASSPGSSYGYTF
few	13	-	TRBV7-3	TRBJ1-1	TGTGCCAGCAGCACCCGACCCAACACTGAAGCTTTCTTT	CASSTRPNTEAFF
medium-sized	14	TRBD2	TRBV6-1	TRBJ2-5	TGTGCCAGCAGTGGACTAGCGGGACAAGAGACCCAGTACTTC	CASSGLAGQETQYF
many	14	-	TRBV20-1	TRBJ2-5	TGCAGTGCTAGAGATCGCGGGTCCCAAGAGACCCAGTACTTC	CSARDRGSQETQYF
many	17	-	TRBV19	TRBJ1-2	TGTGCCAGTAGTAGCAGCGTTTGGTGGGGGCAAAACTATGGCTACACCTTC	CASSSSVWWGQNYGYTF
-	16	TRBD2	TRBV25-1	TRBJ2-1	TGTGCCAGCAGTGAATGGGGGGGGAGCTCCTACAATGAGCAGTTCTTC	CASSEWGGSSYNEQFF
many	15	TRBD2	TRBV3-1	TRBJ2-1	TGTGCCAGCACCTTTGGGGGACTAGCGAGGGAAGAGCAGTTCTTC	CASTFGGLAREEQFF
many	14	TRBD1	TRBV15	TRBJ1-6	TGTGCCACCAGCAGGGGACAGGATAATTCACCCCTCCACTTT	CATSRGQDNSPLHF
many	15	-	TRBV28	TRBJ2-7	TGTGCCAGCAGTCCCCCGCGGGCCCCAAGCTACGAGCAGTACTTC	CASSPPRAPSYEQYF
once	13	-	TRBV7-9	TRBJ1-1	TGTGCCAGCAGCTCAACAGAGGACACTGAAGCTTTCTTT	CASSSTEDTEAFF
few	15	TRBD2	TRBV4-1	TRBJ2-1	TGCGCCAGCAGCCAAGGTCTAGCGGGACCGTCTGAGCAGTTCTTC	CASSQGLAGPSEQFF
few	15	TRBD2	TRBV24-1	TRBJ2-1	TGTGCCACCAGTGATCCTGGGACTAGCGGGATTAGTAGGTTCTTC	CATSDPGTSGISRFF
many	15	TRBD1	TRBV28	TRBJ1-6	TGTGCCAGCACCTACGGGGACAGGGTTAATTCACCCCTCCACTTT	CASTYGDRVNSPLHF
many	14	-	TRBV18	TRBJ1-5	TGTGCCAGCTCACCAAGGGCAGGGGATCAGCCCCAGCATTTT	CASSPRAGDQPQHF
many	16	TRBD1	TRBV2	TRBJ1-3	TGTGCCAGCAGTGCGGGACAGGGGGCATTCGGAAACACCATATATTTT	CASSAGQGAFGNTIYF
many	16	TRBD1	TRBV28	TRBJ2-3	TGTGCCAGCAGTTTACAGGGGGCGGGATCGGTGGGTACGCAGTATTTT	CASSLQGAGSVGTQYF
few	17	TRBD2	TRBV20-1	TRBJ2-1	TGCAGTGCTAGAGGCTCTAGCGGAGCGGCTTCCTACAATGAGCAGTTCTTC	CSARGSSGAASYNEQFF
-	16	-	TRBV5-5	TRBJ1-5	TGTGCCAGCTCGTTAGCCAGGGATTTTAGCAATCAGCCCCAGCATTTT	CASSLARDFSNQPQHF
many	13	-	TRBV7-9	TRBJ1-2	TGTGCCAGCAGCACCGGACAGCATAATGGCTACACCTTC	CASSTGQHNGYTF
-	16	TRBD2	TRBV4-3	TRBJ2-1	TGCGCCAGCAGCCTTGGGACTAGCGTCACCTACAATGAGCAGTTCTTC	CASSLGTSVTYNEQFF
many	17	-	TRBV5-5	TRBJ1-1	TGTGCCAGCAGCTCCCTTACGGGTCGTAGAGTGGGCACTGAAGCTTTCTTT	CASSSLTGRRVGTEAFF
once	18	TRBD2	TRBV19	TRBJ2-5	TGTGCCAGTACCTCCGTGGGGCCTCATAGCGGGAGGTTGGAGACCCAGTACTTC	CASTSVGPHSGRLETQYF
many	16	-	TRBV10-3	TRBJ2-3	TGTGCCATCGCCCCGACCCGTCGCCGGGACACAGATACGCAGTATTTT	CAIAPTRRRDTDTQYF
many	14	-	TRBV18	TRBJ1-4	TGTGCCAGCTCACCAGCGACAGCTAATGAAAAACTGTTTTTT	CASSPATANEKLFF
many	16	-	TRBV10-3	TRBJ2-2	TGTGCCATCAGCTCTGTTGGCGTACAGAACACCGGGGAGCTGTTTTTT	CAISSVGVQNTGELFF
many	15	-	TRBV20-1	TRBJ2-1	TGCAGTGCTAGTCCTGCGGGGTTGTCCTACAATGAGCAGTTCTTC	CSASPAGLSYNEQFF
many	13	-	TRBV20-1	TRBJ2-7	TGCAGTGCTAGAGATGTAGGTGGCAGCGAGCAGTACTTC	CSARDVGGSEQYF
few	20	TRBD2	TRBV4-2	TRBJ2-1	TGTGCCAGCAGCCAAGGACACTCCGGACTAGCGGGGCTAGAAAACAATGAGCAGTTCTTC	CASSQGHSGLAGLENNEQFF
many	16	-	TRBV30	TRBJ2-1	TGTGCCTGGAGTGTGCCGCTCGGCGGCGTCAACGCTGAGCAGTTCTTC	CAWSVPLGGVNAEQFF